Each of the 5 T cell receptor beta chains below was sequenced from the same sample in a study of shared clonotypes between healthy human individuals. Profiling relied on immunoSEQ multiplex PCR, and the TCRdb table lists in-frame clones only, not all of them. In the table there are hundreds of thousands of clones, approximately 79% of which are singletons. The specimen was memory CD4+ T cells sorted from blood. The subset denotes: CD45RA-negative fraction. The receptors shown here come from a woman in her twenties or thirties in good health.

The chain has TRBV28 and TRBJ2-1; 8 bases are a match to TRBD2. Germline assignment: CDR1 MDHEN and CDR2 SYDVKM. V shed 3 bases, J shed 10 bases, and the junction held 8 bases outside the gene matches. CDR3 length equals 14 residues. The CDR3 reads CASSFPAGAGEQFF. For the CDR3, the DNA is TGTGCCAGCAGTTTTCCAGCGGGAGCGGGGGAGCAGTTCTTC.

As DNA, the CDR3 is TGTGCCAGCAGCTTATTACAGGGAACTAATTCACCCCTCCACTTT. Its protein is CASSLLQGTNSPLHF. The chain joins TRBV7-2 to TRBJ1-6; D might be TRBD1 (6 bases). The germline CDR1 and CDR2 sequences are SGHTA and FQGNSA. V lost 2 bases to trimming and J lost 6 bases, with 11 bases between them. CDR3 length: 15 amino acids.

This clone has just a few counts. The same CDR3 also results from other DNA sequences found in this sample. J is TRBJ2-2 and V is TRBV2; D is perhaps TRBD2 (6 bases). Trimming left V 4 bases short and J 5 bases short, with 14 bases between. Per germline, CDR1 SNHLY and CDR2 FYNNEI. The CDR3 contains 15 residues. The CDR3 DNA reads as TGTGCCAGCAGTGGCGGGCAGGGAGGAACCGGGGAGCTGTTTTTT. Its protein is CASSGGQGGTGELFF.

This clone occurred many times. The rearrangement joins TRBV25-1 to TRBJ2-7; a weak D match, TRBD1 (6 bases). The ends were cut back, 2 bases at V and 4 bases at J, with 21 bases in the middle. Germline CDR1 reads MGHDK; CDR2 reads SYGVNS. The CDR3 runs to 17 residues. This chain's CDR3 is CASSETSGAGTRYEQYF. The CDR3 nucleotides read TGTGCCAGCAGTGAAACCTCTGGAGCCGGGACACGTTACGAGCAGTACTTC.

As DNA, the CDR3 is TGCGCCAGCAGCCCAGGGGATGAAAAACTGTTTTTT. Translated, it gives CASSPGDEKLFF. This chain connects TRBV4-1 to TRBJ1-4, with D tentatively TRBD1 (6 bases). The germline CDR1 and CDR2 sequences are MGHRA and YSYEKL. V was cut by 4 bases and J by 6 bases, with 6 bases left in between. The CDR3 runs 12 residues.